This T cell receptor beta chain originates from a study of blood T cell repertoires in COVID-19. Study at large: Sites across the United States, Italy and Spain contributed samples from acute and convalescent COVID-19. PBMCs, B-cell-depleted T cells, or T cells provided the cDNA or gDNA that made up the material.

This clone was recorded only once. Under the authors' procedure: The assay estimated nucleated cells by amplifying reference gene primers. Libraries were prepared by immunoSEQ multiplex PCR; TCRdb keeps only in-frame clonotypes and omits some of them. D and trimming come from the DNA, and the V and J calls and clone size come from that table. The table shows about 200,000 clones, with around 82% occurring only once. The receptor was isolated from a human donor in a cohort sampled during active COVID-19. The sequencing input was peripheral blood.

The CDR3 DNA is TGTGCCACCAGTGATGCCCAGGCCTATGGCTACACCTTC. Protein: CATSDAQAYGYTF. The J gene is TRBJ1-2, the V gene TRBV24-1; D is uncertain. With 3 bases removed from V and 4 bases from J, the gap between germline ends came to 8 bases. The germline gives CDR1 KGHDR, CDR2 SFDVKD. This CDR3 is built from 13 residues.